Following are 18 T cell receptor beta chains from one sample sequenced in a study of blood T cell repertoires in COVID-19. The assay was immunoSEQ multiplex PCR, and TCRdb's table has in-frame clones only and misses some. The repertoire holds 200,000 to 300,000 clones, with around nine tenths as singletons. The sequenced sample consisted of peripheral blood. The receptors were gathered from a woman aged 60-70 years with COVID-19, enrolled during active disease.

The chain combines TRBV5-1 with TRBJ1-1; TRBD1 matches 9 bases. Trimming removed 4 bases from V and 8 bases from J; junction bases left unmatched: 6. Looked up from germline, CDR1 is SGHRS and CDR2 is YFSETQ. The CDR3 extends over 13 amino acids. CDR3 sequence reads: CASSHRDREEAFF. Here the CDR3 DNA reads TGCGCCAGCAGCCATCGGGACAGGGAGGAAGCTTTCTTT.

The chain links TRBV28 to TRBJ1-2; D is possibly TRBD1 (6 bases). Trimming took off 7 bases at V and 7 bases at J, with 13 bases between the two ends. This CDR3 region has 12 residues. CDR1 and CDR2 (germline): MDHEN, SYDVKM. The CDR3 region has the DNA TGTGCCAGCACCCTGGGGGGGCTTGGCTACACCTTC. Translated, it gives CASTLGGLGYTF.

This clone was seen more than once but under ten times. This rearrangement joins TRBV28 to TRBJ2-4, with D unclear. This CDR3 has 14 amino acids. V was trimmed by 6 bases and J by 0 bases, leaving 9 bases between them. CDR1 and CDR2 from the germline V gene are MDHEN and SYDVKM. The CDR3 spells CASRPVIAKNIQYF. The CDR3 DNA reads TGTGCCAGCAGGCCGGTCATAGCCAAAAACATTCAGTACTTC.

For this clone: One end of the junction varies from germline; a read error may be responsible. The V and J genes are TRBV7-2 and TRBJ2-2; TRBD1 might be the D (6 bases). CDR3 length: 15 amino acids. Looked up from germline, CDR1 is SGHTA and CDR2 is FQGNSA. The CDR3 sequence is CANSLVTGPTGELFF. Written as DNA, the CDR3 is TGTGCCAACAGCTTAGTGACAGGCCCCACCGGGGAGCTGTTTTTT.

The rearrangement joins TRBV7-2 to TRBJ1-1, with TRBD1 as a possible D gene (5 bases). The germline V and J ends were trimmed by 5 bases and 11 bases, with 27 bases remaining between them. CDR3 length: 16 residues. Germline V gene data show CDR1 as SGHTA and CDR2 as FQGNSA. CDR3 coding DNA: TGTGCCAGCAGCCCCCCATGGGACTCAAGACGCGTTGGGGCTTTCTTT. Its protein is CASSPPWDSRRVGAFF.

J is TRBJ1-2 and V is TRBV29-1; 7 bases fit TRBD1. The CDR3 runs 13 residues. J lost 10 bases, V lost 6 bases, and 14 bases had no gene match. The germline V gene has CDR1 SQVTM and CDR2 ANQGSEA. Written as DNA, the CDR3 is TGCAGCGTCATCTTACAGACAGGGCGGAACTACACCTTC. The encoded protein is CSVILQTGRNYTF.

The rearrangement links TRBV5-4 to TRBJ1-2; a possible D gene is TRBD1 (6 bases). V was trimmed by 0 bases and J by 0 bases, leaving 21 bases between them. CDR1 is SGHNT and CDR2 is YYREEE in the germline V gene (reference sequence). The CDR3 extends over 19 amino acids. The CDR3 nucleotides read TGTGCCAGCAGCTTGGGTACCGGGGGGGCCCGACCATCTAACTATGGCTACACCTTC. Amino acid sequence: CASSLGTGGARPSNYGYTF.

This rearrangement joins TRBV14 to TRBJ2-7; D possibly corresponds to TRBD2 (6 bases). CDR3 size: 15 residues. Germline V lookup: CDR1 SGHDN, CDR2 FVKESK. Trimming took 1 base from V and 0 from J, leaving 10 bases between them. The CDR3 loop is CASSQVRGISYEQYF. The CDR3 DNA reads as TGTGCCAGCAGCCAAGTACGCGGGATCTCCTACGAGCAGTACTTC.

The chain recombines TRBV5-1 with TRBJ2-5, with 8 bases lining up with TRBD2. CDR3 size: 17 residues. The germline CDR1 and CDR2 sequences are SGHRS and YFSETQ. The V and J ends lost 0 bases and 0 bases, in that order; junction bases with no gene match: 7. CDR3 residues: CASSLGWSGRHQETQYF. The DNA for the CDR3 is TGCGCCAGCAGCTTGGGATGGAGCGGGAGACACCAAGAGACCCAGTACTTC.

This clone has just one count. The chain uses TRBV14 and TRBJ2-1; 8 bases are a match to TRBD2. This CDR3 comprises 17 residues. From germline, CDR1 is SGHDN and CDR2 FVKESK. The ends lost 0 bases at V and 0 bases at J; junction bases unmatched: 4. The CDR3 loop is CASSQERGGISYNEQFF. The DNA of the CDR3 is TGTGCCAGCAGCCAAGAACGGGGGGGGATCTCCTACAATGAGCAGTTCTTC.

The chain is built from TRBV3-1 (or the pseudogene TRBV3-2) and TRBJ2-1; 8 bases match TRBD2. The J segment lost 0 bases and the V segment lost 4 bases, leaving 8 bases of the junction unmatched. CDR1 is LGHDT and CDR2 is YNNKEL in the germline V gene (reference sequence). This CDR3 region has 17 residues. The CDR3 DNA sequence: TGTGCCAGCAGCCTGAACCGGGGACTAGTCTCCTACAATGAGCAGTTCTTC. It yields the protein CASSLNRGLVSYNEQFF.

This chain uses TRBV28 with TRBJ2-3, with 13 positions matching TRBD2. With 6 bases clipped from V and 1 base from J, the junction kept 4 bases outside the gene matches. Germline V CDR1 and CDR2: MDHEN, SYDVKM. The CDR3 consists of 16 residues. In nucleotides, the CDR3 is TGTGCCAGCAGCGCAGGACTAGCGGGAGGCACAGATACGCAGTATTTT. Protein product: CASSAGLAGGTDTQYF.

This chain joins TRBV7-7 and TRBJ2-1, with 10 bases matching TRBD2. Germline CDR1 and CDR2: SSHAT and FNYEAQ (reference sequence). This CDR3 comprises 16 residues. Trimming removed 5 bases from V and 8 bases from J; junction bases left unmatched: 12. The CDR3 nucleotides read TGTGCCAGCAGCCGGACTAGCGGACGGGGTCTCGATGAGCAGTTCTTC. The encoded protein is CASSRTSGRGLDEQFF.

The genes are TRBV7-9 and TRBJ2-6, with 7 bases identical to TRBD1. V shed 4 bases and J 0 bases; nucleotides not matched to a gene: 9. CDR3 length: 18 residues. Germline CDR1 is SEHNR and CDR2 is FQNEAQ (reference sequence). The CDR3 nucleotides are TGTGCCAGCAGCTCCCCCCCTGGGACAGCCTCTGGGGCCAACGTCCTGACTTTC. It encodes CASSSPPGTASGANVLTF.

The genes are TRBV4-2 and TRBJ2-1; no definite D call. Looked up from germline, CDR1 is LGHNA and CDR2 is YNFKEQ. This CDR3 has 14 residues. V was trimmed by 1 base and J by 3 bases, leaving 7 bases between them. CDR3 nucleotide sequence: TGTGCCAGCAGCCAAGGGCTTAACTACAATGAGCAGTTCTTC. Its protein is CASSQGLNYNEQFF.

The chain has TRBV4-3 and TRBJ1-2, with D perhaps matching TRBD1 (5 bases). The ends were cut back, 1 base at V and 8 bases at J, with 11 bases in the middle. Germline V gene lookup returns CDR1 LGHNA and CDR2 YSLEER. This CDR3 spans 13 amino acids. The CDR3 region is CASSQGRVGGYTF. As DNA, the CDR3 is TGCGCCAGCAGCCAAGGCAGGGTGGGGGGCTACACCTTC.

The V and J genes are TRBV10-1 and TRBJ1-5; D remains unclear. Germline V gene lookup returns CDR1 WNHNN and CDR2 SYGVQD (reference sequence). Trimming removed 0 bases from V and 5 bases from J, with 11 bases in between. This CDR3 has 15 amino acids. DNA of the CDR3: TGCGCCAGCAGTGAGTCAAGGGCGGGTGATCAGCCCCAGCATTTT. Protein sequence: CASSESRAGDQPQHF.

The chain is built from TRBV21-1 and TRBJ2-3; the D call TRBD2 from the table was never checked on the DNA. TRBV21-1 is reported as a pseudogene. The CDR3 has 16 residues. Here the CDR3 reads CASSKGTSGSTDTQYF. Written as DNA, the CDR3 is TGTGCCAGCAGCAAAGGGACTAGCGGGAGCACAGATACGCAGTATTTT.